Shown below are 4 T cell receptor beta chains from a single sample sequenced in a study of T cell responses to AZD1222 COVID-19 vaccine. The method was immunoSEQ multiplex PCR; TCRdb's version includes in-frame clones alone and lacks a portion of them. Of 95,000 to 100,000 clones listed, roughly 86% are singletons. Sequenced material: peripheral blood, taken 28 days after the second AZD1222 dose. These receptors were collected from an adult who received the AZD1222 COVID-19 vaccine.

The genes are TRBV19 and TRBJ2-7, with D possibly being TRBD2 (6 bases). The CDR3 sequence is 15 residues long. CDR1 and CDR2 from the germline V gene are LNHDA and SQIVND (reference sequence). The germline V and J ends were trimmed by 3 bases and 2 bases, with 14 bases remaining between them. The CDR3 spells CASSISGGETYEQYF. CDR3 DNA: TGTGCCAGTAGTATCAGCGGCGGGGAGACCTACGAGCAGTACTTC.

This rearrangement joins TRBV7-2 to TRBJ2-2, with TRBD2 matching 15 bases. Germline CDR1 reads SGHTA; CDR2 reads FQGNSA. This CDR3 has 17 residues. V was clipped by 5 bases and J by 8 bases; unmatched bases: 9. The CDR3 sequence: CASSLRGLAGGEGELFF. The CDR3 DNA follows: TGTGCCAGCAGCCTTAGGGGACTAGCGGGAGGAGAAGGGGAGCTGTTTTTT. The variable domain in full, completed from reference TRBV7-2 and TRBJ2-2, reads GAGVSQSPSNKVTEKGKDVELRCDPISGHTALYWYRQSLGQGLEFLIYFQGNSAPDKSGLPSDRFSAERTGGSVSTLTIQRTQQEDSAVYLCASSLRGLAGGEGELFFGEGSRLTVL.

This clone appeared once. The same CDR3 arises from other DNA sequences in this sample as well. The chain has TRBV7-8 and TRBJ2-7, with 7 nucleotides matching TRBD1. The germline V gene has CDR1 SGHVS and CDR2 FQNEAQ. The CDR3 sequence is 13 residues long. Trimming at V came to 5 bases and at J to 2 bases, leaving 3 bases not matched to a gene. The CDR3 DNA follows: TGTGCCAGCAGCCGGGACAGACCCTACGAGCAGTACTTC. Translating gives CASSRDRPYEQYF.

The CDR3 coding sequence is TGTGCCAGCAGCTTTACAGGGCCTAATGAAAAACTGTTTTTT. Its protein is CASSFTGPNEKLFF. The gene calls are TRBV6-6 and TRBJ1-4, with D perhaps matching TRBD1 (6 bases). The CDR3 runs to 14 residues. Trimming removed 6 bases at V and 3 bases at J, with 11 bases between. Per germline, CDR1 MNHNY and CDR2 SVGAGI (reference sequence).